The clone carrying this TCR beta chain came up once. The antigen is undetermined. The record originates from a study of glioma-infiltrating T cells after dendritic cell vaccination. Whole-study results and caveats: Estimated pretreatment TIL content predicted outcome after dendritic cell vaccination.

The PCR used 60 V beta and 13 J beta primers. Method: immunoSEQ multiplex PCR; TCRdb's copy keeps in-frame clones and lacks some. The sample consists of more than 95,000 clones, 80% of them appearing once. Documented time point: after dendritic cell vaccination, including at tumor progression/relapse. Fresh-frozen tumor tissue and more than two years of survival data were available for all. Isocitrate dehydrogenase mutation was absent in all glioblastoma patients. This TCR derives from a human donor with glioblastoma. Sequenced here: blood, sampled after dendritic cell vaccination.

CDR3 sequence (DNA): TGTGCCAGTCATATCGGGGCGGGGTTTGAAGCTTTCTTT. Encoded protein: CASHIGAGFEAFF. The chain has TRBV19 and TRBJ1-1; tentatively, D is TRBD1 (5 bases). The V gene's germline CDR1 is LNHDA and CDR2 SQIVND (reference sequence). CDR3 length: 13 amino acids. Trimming shortened V by 8 bases and J by 7 bases, and 17 bases separated the two germline ends.